This TCR beta chain is from a study of cytomegalovirus exposure and HLA in healthy donors. Use of 60 Vbeta and 13 Jbeta primers characterized the PCR. Generated by immunoSEQ multiplex PCR, the TCRdb table keeps only in-frame clones and is missing some. This sample has 100,000 to 150,000 clones, with less than 80% found just once. V was clipped by 8 bases and J by 4 bases; unmatched bases: 8. The CDR3 consists of 14 residues. Germline CDR1 and CDR2: SNHLY and FYNNEI. The sequencing input was PBMCs. V and J are TRBV2 and TRBJ2-5, with 9 nucleotides matching TRBD1. The receptor comes from a man aged 30-40 years in good health and CMV-seronegative. The CDR3 DNA sequence: TGTGCCAGCCTTCTACAGGGGGCGGGAGAGACCCAGTACTTC. Translating it yields CASLLQGAGETQYF.